The present T cell receptor (beta chain) was sequenced within a study of cytomegalovirus exposure and HLA in healthy donors. Study observations and caveats: Owing to their indistinguishability, certain V segments, notably TRBV6-2 and TRBV6-3, were excluded. According to an earlier analysis, most TCR beta V segments yielded productive rearrangements about 87% or about 30% of the time. As was reported, the HLA-A and HLA-B alleles of most subjects were accurately predicted from TCR beta sequences.

On this clone itself: What it binds is unknown.

Germline V lookup: CDR1 LNHNV, CDR2 YYDKDF (reference sequence). This CDR3 region has 16 residues. 13 Jbeta primers and 60 Vbeta primers were used for the PCR. Repertoires were generated with immunoSEQ multiplex PCR, while TCRdb's copy carries only in-frame clones and drops some. The table lists about 140,000 clones, 60% to 85% of them singletons, with around 1.9% in the top ten. The genes are TRBV15 and TRBJ2-5; 8 bases map to TRBD1. TRBJ2-7 matches the DNA end more closely, so the J call is doubtful. What was sequenced was PBMCs. The clonotype was recovered from a man in his forties in good health and CMV-seronegative. The CDR3 region is CATSRVAGGVSYEQYF. CDR3 sequence (DNA): TGTGCCACCAGCAGAGTCGCAGGGGGCGTCTCCTACGAGCAGTACTTC.